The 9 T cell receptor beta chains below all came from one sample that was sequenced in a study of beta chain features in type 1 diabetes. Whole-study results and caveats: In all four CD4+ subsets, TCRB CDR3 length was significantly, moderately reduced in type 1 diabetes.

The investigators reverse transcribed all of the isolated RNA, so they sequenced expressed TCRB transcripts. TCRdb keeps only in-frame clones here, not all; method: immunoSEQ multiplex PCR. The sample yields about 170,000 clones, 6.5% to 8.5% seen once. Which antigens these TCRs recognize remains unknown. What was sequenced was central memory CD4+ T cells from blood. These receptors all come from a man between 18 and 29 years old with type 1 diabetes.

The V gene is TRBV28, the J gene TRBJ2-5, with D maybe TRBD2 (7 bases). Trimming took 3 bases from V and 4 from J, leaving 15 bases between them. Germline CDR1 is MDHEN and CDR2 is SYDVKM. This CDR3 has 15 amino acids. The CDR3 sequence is CASSLPTRGGETQYF. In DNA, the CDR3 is TGTGCCAGCAGTTTGCCGACTAGGGGGGGAGAGACCCAGTACTTC.

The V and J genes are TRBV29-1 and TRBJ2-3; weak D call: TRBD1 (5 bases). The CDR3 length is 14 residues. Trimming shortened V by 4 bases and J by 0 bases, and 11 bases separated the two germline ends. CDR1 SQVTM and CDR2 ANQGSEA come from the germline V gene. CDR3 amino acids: CSVGRTTSTDTQYF. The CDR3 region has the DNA TGCAGCGTTGGTAGGACAACTAGCACAGATACGCAGTATTTT.

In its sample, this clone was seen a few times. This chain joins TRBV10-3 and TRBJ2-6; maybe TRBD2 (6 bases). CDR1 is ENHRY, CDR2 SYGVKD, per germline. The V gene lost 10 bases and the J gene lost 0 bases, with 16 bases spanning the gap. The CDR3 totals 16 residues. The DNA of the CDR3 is TGTGCCACTCCCGGGAGCAACAACTCTGGGGCCAACGTCCTGACTTTC. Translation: CATPGSNNSGANVLTF.

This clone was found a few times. CDR3 coding DNA: TGTGCCAGCAGTTTTGTCGGCGGCTCCTACGAGCAGTACTTC. Translation gives CASSFVGGSYEQYF. The rearrangement links TRBV28 to TRBJ2-7; D gene unclear. CDR1 is MDHEN and CDR2 is SYDVKM in the germline V gene. V was cut by 3 bases and J by 0 bases, with 9 bases left in between. This CDR3 is 14 amino acids long.

DNA for the CDR3: TGTGCCAGTAGTATGCTCTCTGGGGCAGGTCGATCGAACAATGAGCAGTTCTTC. This gives the protein CASSMLSGAGRSNNEQFF. The chain combines TRBV19 with TRBJ2-1; tentatively, D is TRBD1 (5 bases). The germline gives CDR1 LNHDA, CDR2 SQIVND (reference sequence). The V and J ends lost 3 bases and 5 bases respectively, with 23 bases between them. CDR3 length: 18 residues.

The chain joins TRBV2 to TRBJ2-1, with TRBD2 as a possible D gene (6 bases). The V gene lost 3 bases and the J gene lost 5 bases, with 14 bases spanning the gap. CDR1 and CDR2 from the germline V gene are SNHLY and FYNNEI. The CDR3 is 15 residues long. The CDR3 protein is CASSDSGLLNNEQFF. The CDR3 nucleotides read TGTGCCAGCAGTGATTCGGGACTCCTAAACAATGAGCAGTTCTTC.

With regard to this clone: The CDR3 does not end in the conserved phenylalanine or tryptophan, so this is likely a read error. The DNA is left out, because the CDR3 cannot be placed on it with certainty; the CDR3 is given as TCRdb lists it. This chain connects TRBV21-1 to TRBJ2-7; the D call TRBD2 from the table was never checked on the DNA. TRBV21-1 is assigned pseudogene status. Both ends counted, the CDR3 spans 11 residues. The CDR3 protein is CASSKASESGN.

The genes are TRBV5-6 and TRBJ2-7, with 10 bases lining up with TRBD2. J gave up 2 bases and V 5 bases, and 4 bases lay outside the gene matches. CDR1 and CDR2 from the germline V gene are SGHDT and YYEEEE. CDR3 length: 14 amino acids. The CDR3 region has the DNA TGTGCCAGCAGTGAGCTAGCGGGAGCCTACGAGCAGTACTTC. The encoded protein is CASSELAGAYEQYF. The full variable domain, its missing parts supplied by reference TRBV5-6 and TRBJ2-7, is DAGVTQSPTHLIKTRGQQVTLRCSPKSGHDTVSWYQQALGQGPQFIFQYYEEEERQRGNFPDRFSGHQFPNYSSELNVNALLLGDSALYLCASSELAGAYEQYFGPGTRLTVT.

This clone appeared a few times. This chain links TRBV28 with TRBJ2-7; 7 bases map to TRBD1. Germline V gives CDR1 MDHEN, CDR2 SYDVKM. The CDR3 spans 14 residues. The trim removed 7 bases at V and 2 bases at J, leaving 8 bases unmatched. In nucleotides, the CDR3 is TGTGCCAGCACCTCCGGGACAGCCACCTACGAGCAGTACTTC. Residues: CASTSGTATYEQYF. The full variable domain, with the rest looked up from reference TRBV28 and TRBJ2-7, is DVKVTQSSRYLVKRTGEKVFLECVQDMDHENMFWYRQDPGLGLRLIYFSYDVKMKEKGDIPEGYSVSREKKERFSLILESASTNQTSMYLCASTSGTATYEQYFGPGTRLTVT.